Each of the 13 T cell receptor beta chains below was sequenced from the same sample in a study of neurological immune-mediated disorders. In TCRdb, the 5' RACE reads were re-called with MiXCR into one record per CDR3 protein. The sample comprises 45,000 to 60,000 distinct CDR3 sequences, less than 2.5% of which are singletons, and around 3% rests with the top ten. The sample consisted of PBMCs. The receptors here all came from a man aged 50-59 years with multiple sclerosis.

Remarks on this clonotype: A read error may be the cause here, since a much bigger clone is one base away. The chain combines TRBV18 with TRBJ2-1; 10 positions agree with TRBD2. V shed 2 bases and J 5 bases; nucleotides not matched to a gene: 6. Per germline, CDR1 KGHSH and CDR2 LQKENI. The CDR3 covers 16 residues. The CDR3 is CASSPGLAGVHNEQFF. In DNA form, the CDR3 reads TGTGCCAGCTCACCAGGGCTAGCGGGGGTCCACAATGAGCAGTTCTTC.

In its sample, this clonotype ranks as medium-sized. The chain couples TRBV20-1 to TRBJ2-5, with a tentative D call TRBD2 (6 bases). The CDR3 contains 14 residues. Trimming left V 1 base short and J 2 bases short, with 11 bases between. Germline V gene sequence: CDR1 DFQATT, CDR2 SNEGSKA (reference sequence). The CDR3 loop is CSARVGTPQETQYF. The DNA for the CDR3 is TGCAGTGCTAGAGTCGGGACTCCTCAAGAGACCCAGTACTTC.

This clonotype was observed many times. V and J are TRBV7-2 and TRBJ2-2; 11 bases are shared with TRBD2. The CDR3 has 19 residues. Germline-derived CDR1 and CDR2 are SGHTA and FQGNSA. V was clipped by 0 bases and J by 1 base; unmatched bases: 7. CDR3 sequence reads: CASSLASLAGGQNTGELFF. The CDR3 DNA sequence: TGTGCCAGCAGCTTAGCGAGCCTAGCGGGGGGCCAGAACACCGGGGAGCTGTTTTTT. The entire variable domain, with the rest obtained from reference TRBV7-2 and TRBJ2-2, is as follows: GAGVSQSPSNKVTEKGKDVELRCDPISGHTALYWYRQSLGQGLEFLIYFQGNSAPDKSGLPSDRFSAERTGGSVSTLTIQRTQQEDSAVYLCASSLASLAGGQNTGELFFGEGSRLTVL.

This clonotype was observed many times. The CDR3 DNA follows: TGTGCCAGCAGTTATCTCCGAGAAGCTTTCTTT. Translating it yields CASSYLREAFF. This chain joins TRBV6-2 or TRBV6-3 and TRBJ1-1; D unclear. Trimming stripped 3 bases from V and 8 bases from J, with 7 bases between. The CDR3 length is 11 residues. Germline V lookup: CDR1 MNHEY, CDR2 SVGEGT.

This clonotype has a count of ten or more. The rearrangement links TRBV6-2 or TRBV6-3 to TRBJ2-5; no clear D. This CDR3 is built from 12 residues. Germline V gene sequence: CDR1 MNHEY, CDR2 SVGEGT. The ends were cut back, 8 bases at V and 2 bases at J, with 9 bases in the middle. The CDR3 loop reads CASGEPQETQYF. The CDR3, as DNA: TGTGCCAGCGGCGAACCTCAAGAGACCCAGTACTTC.

This clonotype was seen many times. The chain couples TRBV25-1 to TRBJ2-3; D is possibly TRBD1 (6 bases). CDR1 MGHDK and CDR2 SYGVNS come from the germline V gene. The V and J ends lost 3 bases and 1 base respectively, with 11 bases between them. The CDR3 covers 15 residues. In DNA, the CDR3 is TGTGCCAGCAGTGACCCCAGGACAGGCACAGATACGCAGTATTTT. It specifies CASSDPRTGTDTQYF.

This clonotype has at least ten counts. The chain is built from TRBV9 and TRBJ2-3; TRBD2 might be the D (6 bases). Germline CDR1 and CDR2: SGDLS and YYNGEE. The CDR3 is 15 amino acids. Between the trimmed V and J ends, which lost 5 bases and 8 bases, there was a span of 21 bases. The chain's CDR3 is CASSTNTADGGTQYF. Here the CDR3 DNA reads TGTGCCAGCAGTACAAATACGGCCGACGGGGGTACGCAGTATTTT.

In this sample, this clonotype turned up many times. This chain joins TRBV12-3 or TRBV12-4 and TRBJ2-2; D gene ambiguous. The V and J ends lost 3 bases and 1 base respectively, with 6 bases between them. This CDR3 spans 14 amino acids. CDR3 bases: TGTGCCAGCAGTTTTGACGGGAACACCGGGGAGCTGTTTTTT. Translating gives CASSFDGNTGELFF.

This clonotype was counted a few times. A read error is possible here, since a much larger clone lies one base away. The chain employs TRBV6-1 and TRBJ2-4; D is possibly TRBD1 or TRBD2 (6 bases each). Trimming took 3 bases from V and 14 from J, leaving 14 bases between them. The CDR3 spans 12 residues. CDR1 is MNHNS and CDR2 is SASEGT in the germline V gene. In DNA form, the CDR3 reads TGTGCCAGCAGTGAGGGGGGACACGGTAAGTACTTC. The encoded protein is CASSEGGHGKYF.

This clonotype was picked up many times. The chain recombines TRBV7-6 with TRBJ2-1; D call uncertain. Germline CDR1 reads SGHVS; CDR2 reads FNYEAQ. CDR3 size: 14 residues. V lost 3 bases and J 7 bases, leaving 13 bases between the germline ends. CDR3 coding DNA: TGTGCCAGCAGCTTGATAGGAGCCCCAAATGAGCAGTTCTTC. Protein: CASSLIGAPNEQFF.

This clonotype was found many times. The chain has TRBV5-1 and TRBJ2-3, with 8 bases that match TRBD1. Germline V lookup: CDR1 SGHRS, CDR2 YFSETQ. CDR3 length: 16 amino acids. V dropped 2 bases and J dropped 2; count of bases not matched to a gene: 7. Written as DNA, the CDR3 is TGCGCCAGCAGCTTTAATGGGCAGGGGGCCACAGATACGCAGTATTTT. Translated, it gives CASSFNGQGATDTQYF.

This clonotype was detected ten times or more. The gene calls are TRBV10-3 and TRBJ2-2; 9 bases fit TRBD1. The germline gives CDR1 ENHRY, CDR2 SYGVKD. The V segment lost 7 bases and the J segment 1 base; nucleotides outside the gene matches: 4. CDR3 length equals 15 residues. Here the CDR3 DNA reads TGTGCCATCACCCCGGGACAGGGGAACACCGGGGAGCTGTTTTTT. Residues: CAITPGQGNTGELFF.

At least ten counts were recorded for this clonotype. This chain links TRBV20-1 with TRBJ1-3, with D possibly being TRBD1 (5 bases). Germline CDR1 and CDR2: DFQATT and SNEGSKA (reference sequence). V was cut by 0 bases and J by 2 bases, with 11 bases left in between. The CDR3 has 15 residues. Written as DNA, the CDR3 is TGCAGTGCTAGAGATCCCCCCAGGGCTGGAAACACCATATATTTT. Translating it yields CSARDPPRAGNTIYF.